Included here is one TCR beta chain sequence, with context. The antigen remains unidentified. This sample is drawn from a study of cytomegalovirus exposure and HLA in healthy donors. Study outcomes and limitations: Earlier analysis yielded a pattern in which most TCR beta V segments were productive about 90% or about 30% of the time. In all likelihood, a cluster of highly shared sequence variants was a sequencing artifact. Among the most significant clusters, several appeared linked to common viral pathogens in a later analysis. By HLA locus, TCR association rates varied in a later analysis, with DRB1 showing the most and HLA-C the fewest.

CDR3 length: 13 amino acids. V lost 1 base and J lost 8, with 11 bases in between. The V gene's germline CDR1 is LNHNV and CDR2 YYDKDF (reference sequence). 13 Jbeta primers and 60 Vbeta primers were used for the PCR. Libraries were prepared by immunoSEQ multiplex PCR; TCRdb keeps only in-frame clonotypes and omits some of them. Its listing shows fewer than 150,000 clones. Material: PBMCs. The sequence was obtained from a man aged 40-55 years in good health and CMV-seronegative. The chain couples TRBV15 to TRBJ1-2; D is possibly TRBD1 (5 bases). The CDR3 reads CATSRVPGSGYTF. Written as DNA, the CDR3 is TGTGCCACCAGCAGAGTCCCAGGGTCAGGCTACACCTTC.